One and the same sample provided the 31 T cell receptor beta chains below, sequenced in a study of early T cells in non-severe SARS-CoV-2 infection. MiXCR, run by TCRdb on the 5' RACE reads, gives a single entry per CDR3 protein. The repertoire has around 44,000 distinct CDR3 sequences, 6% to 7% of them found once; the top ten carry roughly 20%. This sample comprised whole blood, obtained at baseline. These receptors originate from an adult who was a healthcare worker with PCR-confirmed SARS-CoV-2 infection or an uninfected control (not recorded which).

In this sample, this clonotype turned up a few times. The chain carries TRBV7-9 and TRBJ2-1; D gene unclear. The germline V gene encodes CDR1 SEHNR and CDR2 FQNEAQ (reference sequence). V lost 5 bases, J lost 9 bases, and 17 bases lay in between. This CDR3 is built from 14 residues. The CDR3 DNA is TGTGCCAGCAGCGGATCGTCTGGGTCCATTGAGCAGTTCTTC. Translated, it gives CASSGSSGSIEQFF.

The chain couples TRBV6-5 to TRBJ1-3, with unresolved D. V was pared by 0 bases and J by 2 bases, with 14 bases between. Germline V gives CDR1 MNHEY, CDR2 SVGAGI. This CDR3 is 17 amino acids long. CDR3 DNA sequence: TGTGCCAGCAGTTACTCGAGGTTCAGTTCGACTGGAAACACCATATATTTT. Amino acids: CASSYSRFSSTGNTIYF.

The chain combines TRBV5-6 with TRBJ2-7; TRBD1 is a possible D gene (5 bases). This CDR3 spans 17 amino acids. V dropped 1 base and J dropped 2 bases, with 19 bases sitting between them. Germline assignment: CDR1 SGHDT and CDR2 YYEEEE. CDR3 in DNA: TGTGCCAGCAGCTTGCGGAGTCATTGGACATATCCCTACGAGCAGTACTTC. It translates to CASSLRSHWTYPYEQYF.

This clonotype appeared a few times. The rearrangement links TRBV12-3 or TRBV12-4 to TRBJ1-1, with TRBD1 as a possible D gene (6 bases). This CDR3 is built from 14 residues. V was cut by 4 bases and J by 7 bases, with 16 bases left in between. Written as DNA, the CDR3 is TGTGCCAGCAGTTCCCCAGGGGAGACCCATGAAGCTTTCTTT. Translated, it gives CASSSPGETHEAFF.

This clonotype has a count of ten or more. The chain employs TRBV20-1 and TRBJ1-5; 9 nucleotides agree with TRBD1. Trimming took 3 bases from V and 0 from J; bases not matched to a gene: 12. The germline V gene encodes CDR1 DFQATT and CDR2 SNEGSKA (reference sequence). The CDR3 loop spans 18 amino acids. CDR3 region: CSARSRQDRGHSNQPQHF. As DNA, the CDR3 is TGCAGTGCTAGGAGTCGGCAGGACAGGGGACATAGCAATCAGCCCCAGCATTTT.

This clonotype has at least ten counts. The CDR3 region is CASSQDLTGSSTDTQYF. CDR3 sequence (DNA): TGTGCCAGCAGCCAAGATTTGACGGGGTCTAGCACAGATACGCAGTATTTT. J is TRBJ2-3 and V is TRBV3-1; a possible D gene is TRBD2 (5 bases). The CDR3 contains 17 residues. Between the trimmed V and J ends, which lost 0 bases and 0 bases, there was a span of 13 bases. Germline CDR1 and CDR2: LGHDT and YNNKEL (reference sequence).

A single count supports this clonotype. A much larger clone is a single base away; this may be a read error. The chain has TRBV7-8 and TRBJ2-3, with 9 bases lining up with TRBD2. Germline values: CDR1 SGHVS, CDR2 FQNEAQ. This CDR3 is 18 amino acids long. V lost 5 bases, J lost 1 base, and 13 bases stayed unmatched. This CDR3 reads CASSPPIAGESGTDTQYF. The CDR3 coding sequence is TGTGCCAGCAGCCCCCCGATAGCGGGAGAATCTGGCACAGATACGCAGTATTTT. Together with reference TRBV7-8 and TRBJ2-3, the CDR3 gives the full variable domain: GAGVSQSPRYKVAKRGQDVALRCDPISGHVSLFWYQQALGQGPEFLTYFQNEAQLDKSGLPSDRFFAERPEGSVSTLKIQRTQQEDSAVYLCASSPPIAGESGTDTQYFGPGTRLTVL.

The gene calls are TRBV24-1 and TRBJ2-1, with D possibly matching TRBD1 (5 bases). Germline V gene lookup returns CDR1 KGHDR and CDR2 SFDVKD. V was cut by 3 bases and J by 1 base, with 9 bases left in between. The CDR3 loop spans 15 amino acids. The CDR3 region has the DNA TGTGCCACCAGTGATAGTACAGGTTCCTACAATGAGCAGTTCTTC. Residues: CATSDSTGSYNEQFF.

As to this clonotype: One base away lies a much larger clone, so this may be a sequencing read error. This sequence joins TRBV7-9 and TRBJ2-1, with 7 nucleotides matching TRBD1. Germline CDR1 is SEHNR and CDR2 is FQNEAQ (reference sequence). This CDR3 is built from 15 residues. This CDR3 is CTSSLATGRVSEQFF. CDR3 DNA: TGTACCAGCAGCTTAGCGACAGGGCGAGTGAGCGAGCAGTTCTTC.

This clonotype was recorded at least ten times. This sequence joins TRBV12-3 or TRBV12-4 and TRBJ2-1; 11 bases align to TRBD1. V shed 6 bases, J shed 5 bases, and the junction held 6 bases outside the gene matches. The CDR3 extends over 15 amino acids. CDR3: CASSPGQGAHNEQFF. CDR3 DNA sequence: TGTGCCAGCAGCCCTGGACAGGGGGCCCACAATGAGCAGTTCTTC.

CDR3 sequence reads: CASSQAWGGGKYGYTF. The CDR3 DNA reads TGCGCCAGCAGCCAAGCATGGGGAGGGGGCAAGTATGGCTACACCTTC. The chain recombines TRBV4-1 with TRBJ1-2; 7 bases match TRBD1. V shed 1 base and J 5 bases; nucleotides not matched to a gene: 10. Germline V gene sequence: CDR1 MGHRA, CDR2 YSYEKL. CDR3 length equals 16 residues.

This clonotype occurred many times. CDR3 bases: TGTGCCAGCAAGGATGCCTCAAGACTAAATGAGCAGTTCTTC. Its translation is CASKDASRLNEQFF. This chain joins TRBV12-3 or TRBV12-4 and TRBJ2-1; perhaps TRBD2 as D (5 bases). There are 14 residues in the CDR3. With 7 bases removed from V and 7 bases from J, the gap between germline ends came to 17 bases.

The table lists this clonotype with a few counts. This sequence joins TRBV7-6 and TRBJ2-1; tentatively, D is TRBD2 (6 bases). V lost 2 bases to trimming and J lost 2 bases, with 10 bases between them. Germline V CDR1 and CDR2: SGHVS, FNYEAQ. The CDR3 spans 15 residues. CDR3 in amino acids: CASSLLRGTYNEQFF. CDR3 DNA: TGTGCCAGCAGCTTATTGCGGGGCACCTACAATGAGCAGTTCTTC.

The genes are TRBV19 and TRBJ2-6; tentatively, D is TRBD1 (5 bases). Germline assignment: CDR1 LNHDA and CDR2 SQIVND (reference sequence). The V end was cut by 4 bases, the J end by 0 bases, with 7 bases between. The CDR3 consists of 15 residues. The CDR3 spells CASSRQNSGANVLTF. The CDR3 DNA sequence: TGTGCCAGTAGTAGACAGAACTCTGGGGCCAACGTCCTGACTTTC.

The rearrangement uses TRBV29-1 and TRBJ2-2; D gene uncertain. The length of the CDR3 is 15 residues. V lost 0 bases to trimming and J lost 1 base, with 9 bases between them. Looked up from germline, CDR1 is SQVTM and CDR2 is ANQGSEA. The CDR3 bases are TGCAGCGTTGAAGAAACCCATCGGAACACCGGGGAGCTGTTTTTT. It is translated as CSVEETHRNTGELFF.

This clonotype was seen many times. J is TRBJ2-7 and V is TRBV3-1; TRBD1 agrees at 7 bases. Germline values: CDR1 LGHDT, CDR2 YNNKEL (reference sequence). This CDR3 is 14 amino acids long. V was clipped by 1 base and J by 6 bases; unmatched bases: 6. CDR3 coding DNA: TGTGCCAGCAGCCAAGGCGACAGGGACGCCGAGCAGTACTTC. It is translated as CASSQGDRDAEQYF.

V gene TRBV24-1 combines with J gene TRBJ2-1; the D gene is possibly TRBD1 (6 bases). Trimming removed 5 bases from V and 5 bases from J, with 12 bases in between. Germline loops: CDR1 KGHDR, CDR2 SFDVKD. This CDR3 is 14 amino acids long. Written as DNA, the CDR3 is TGTGCCACCAGTGGATTCGGGACAAACAATGAGCAGTTCTTC. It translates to CATSGFGTNNEQFF.

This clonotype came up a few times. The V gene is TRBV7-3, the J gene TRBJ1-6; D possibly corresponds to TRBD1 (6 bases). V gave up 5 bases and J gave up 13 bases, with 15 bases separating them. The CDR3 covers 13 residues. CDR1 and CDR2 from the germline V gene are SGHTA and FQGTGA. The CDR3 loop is CASSPSTGGPLHF. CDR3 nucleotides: TGTGCCAGCAGCCCATCGACAGGCGGGCCCCTCCACTTT.

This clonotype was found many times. Here the CDR3 DNA reads TGTGCCAGCAGCCGGACTAGCGGGAGCCGTGACGAGCAGTACTTC. This gives the protein CASSRTSGSRDEQYF. This chain links TRBV11-2 with TRBJ2-7, with 13 bases lining up with TRBD2. CDR1 SGHAT and CDR2 FQNNGV come from the germline V gene. V lost 5 bases to trimming and J lost 5 bases; unmatched junction nucleotides: 6. There are 15 residues in the CDR3.

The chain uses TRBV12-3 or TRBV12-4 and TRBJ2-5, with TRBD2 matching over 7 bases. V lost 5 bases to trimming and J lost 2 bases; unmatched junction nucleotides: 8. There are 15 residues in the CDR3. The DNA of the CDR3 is TGTGCCAGCAGTCCCGGGGGGAGCGGGCAAGAGACCCAGTACTTC. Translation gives CASSPGGSGQETQYF.

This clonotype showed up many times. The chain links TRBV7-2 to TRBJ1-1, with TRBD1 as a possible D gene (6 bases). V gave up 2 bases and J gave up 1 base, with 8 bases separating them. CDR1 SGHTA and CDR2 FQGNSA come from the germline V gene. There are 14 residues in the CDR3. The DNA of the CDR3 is TGTGCCAGCAGCTTAACAGGGAGGAACACTGAAGCTTTCTTT. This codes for CASSLTGRNTEAFF.

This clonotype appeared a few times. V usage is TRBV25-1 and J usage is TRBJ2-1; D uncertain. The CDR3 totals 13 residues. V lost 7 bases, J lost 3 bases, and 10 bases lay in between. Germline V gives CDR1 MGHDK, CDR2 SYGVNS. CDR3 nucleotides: TGTGCCAGCAACCGAATCGGCTACAATGAGCAGTTCTTC. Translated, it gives CASNRIGYNEQFF.

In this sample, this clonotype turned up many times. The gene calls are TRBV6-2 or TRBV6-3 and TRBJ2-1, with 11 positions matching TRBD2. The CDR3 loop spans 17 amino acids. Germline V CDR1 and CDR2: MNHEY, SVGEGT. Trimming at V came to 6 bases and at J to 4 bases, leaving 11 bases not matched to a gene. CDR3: CASSPPTSGSQYNEQFF. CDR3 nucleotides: TGTGCCAGCAGCCCACCCACTAGCGGGAGTCAATACAATGAGCAGTTCTTC.

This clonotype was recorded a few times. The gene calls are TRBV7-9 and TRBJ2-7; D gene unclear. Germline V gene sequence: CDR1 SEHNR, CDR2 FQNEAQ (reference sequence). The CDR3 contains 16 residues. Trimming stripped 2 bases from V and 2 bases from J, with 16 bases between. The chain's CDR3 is CASSLRVSPGPYEQYF. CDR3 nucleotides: TGTGCCAGCAGCTTACGGGTATCCCCTGGCCCCTACGAGCAGTACTTC.

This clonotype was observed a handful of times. The CDR3 nucleotides are TGTGCCAGCAGCTTAGCGGGAAAACAAGAGACCCAGTACTTC. Protein: CASSLAGKQETQYF. The chain has TRBV11-2 and TRBJ2-5; a possible D gene is TRBD2 (5 bases). The V end was cut by 1 base, the J end by 2 bases, with 8 bases between. Germline V CDR1 and CDR2: SGHAT, FQNNGV. The CDR3 extends over 14 amino acids.

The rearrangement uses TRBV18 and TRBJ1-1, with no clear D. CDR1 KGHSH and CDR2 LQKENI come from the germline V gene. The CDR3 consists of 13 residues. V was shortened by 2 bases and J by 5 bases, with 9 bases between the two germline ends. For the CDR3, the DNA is TGTGCCAGCTCACCAGACGCCGTGACTGAAGCTTTCTTT. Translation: CASSPDAVTEAFF.

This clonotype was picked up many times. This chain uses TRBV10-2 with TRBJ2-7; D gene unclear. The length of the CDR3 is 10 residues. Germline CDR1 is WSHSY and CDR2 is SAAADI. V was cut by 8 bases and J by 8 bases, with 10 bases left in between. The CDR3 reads CASSLEKQYF. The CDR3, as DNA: TGCGCCAGCTCTTTGGAAAAGCAGTACTTC.

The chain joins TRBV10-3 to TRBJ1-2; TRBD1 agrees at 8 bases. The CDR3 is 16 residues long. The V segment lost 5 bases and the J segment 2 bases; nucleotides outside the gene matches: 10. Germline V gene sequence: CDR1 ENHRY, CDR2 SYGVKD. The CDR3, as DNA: TGTGCCATCAGTACCCGGACAGGGATGGGAAACTATGGCTACACCTTC. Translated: CAISTRTGMGNYGYTF.

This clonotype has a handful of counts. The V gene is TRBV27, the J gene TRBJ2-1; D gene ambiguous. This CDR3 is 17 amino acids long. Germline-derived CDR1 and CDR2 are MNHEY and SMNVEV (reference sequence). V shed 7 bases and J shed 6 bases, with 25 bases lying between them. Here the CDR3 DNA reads TGTGCCAGCAATAAAAGAGGTCTGGGTAGTTTGGGCAATGAGCAGTTCTTC. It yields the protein CASNKRGLGSLGNEQFF.

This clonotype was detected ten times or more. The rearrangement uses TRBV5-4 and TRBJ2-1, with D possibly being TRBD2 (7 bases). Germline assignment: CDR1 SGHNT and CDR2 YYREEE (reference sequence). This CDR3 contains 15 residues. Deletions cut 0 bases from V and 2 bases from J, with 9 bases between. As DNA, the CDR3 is TGTGCCAGCAGCTTGGAAGGGGGGGCCTACAATGAGCAGTTCTTC. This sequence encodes CASSLEGGAYNEQFF.

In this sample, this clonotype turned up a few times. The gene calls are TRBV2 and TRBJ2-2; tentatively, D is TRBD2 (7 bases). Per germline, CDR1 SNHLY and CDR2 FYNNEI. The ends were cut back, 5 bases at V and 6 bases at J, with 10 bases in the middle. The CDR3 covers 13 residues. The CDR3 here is CASSLRGPGELFF. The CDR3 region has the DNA TGTGCCAGCAGTTTGCGGGGGCCCGGGGAGCTGTTTTTT.